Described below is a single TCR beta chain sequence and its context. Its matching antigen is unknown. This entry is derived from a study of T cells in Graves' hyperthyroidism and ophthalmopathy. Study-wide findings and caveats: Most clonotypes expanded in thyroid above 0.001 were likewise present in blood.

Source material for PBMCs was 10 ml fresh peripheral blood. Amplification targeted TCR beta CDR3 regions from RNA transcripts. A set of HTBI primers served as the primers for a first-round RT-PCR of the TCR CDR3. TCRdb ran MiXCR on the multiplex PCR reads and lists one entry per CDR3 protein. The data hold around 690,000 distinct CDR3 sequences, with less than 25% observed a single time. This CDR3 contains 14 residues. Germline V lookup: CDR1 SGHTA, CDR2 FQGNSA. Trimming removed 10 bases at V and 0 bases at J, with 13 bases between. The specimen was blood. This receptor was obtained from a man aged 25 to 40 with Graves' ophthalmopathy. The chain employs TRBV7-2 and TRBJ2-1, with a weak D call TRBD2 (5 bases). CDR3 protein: CATAPRVSYNEQFF. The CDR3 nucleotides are TGTGCCACCGCCCCGCGGGTCTCCTACAATGAGCAGTTCTTC.